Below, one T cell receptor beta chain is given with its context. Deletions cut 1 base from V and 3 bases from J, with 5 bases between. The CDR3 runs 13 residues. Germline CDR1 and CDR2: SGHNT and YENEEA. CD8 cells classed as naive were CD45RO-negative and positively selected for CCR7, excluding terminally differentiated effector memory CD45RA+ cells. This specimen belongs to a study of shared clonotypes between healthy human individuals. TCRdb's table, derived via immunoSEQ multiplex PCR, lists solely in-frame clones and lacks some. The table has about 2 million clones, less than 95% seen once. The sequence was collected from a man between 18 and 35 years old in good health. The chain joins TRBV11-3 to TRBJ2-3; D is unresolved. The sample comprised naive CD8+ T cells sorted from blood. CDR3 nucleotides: TGTGCCAGCAGCTTAGCCGAGACAGATACGCAGTATTTT. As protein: CASSLAETDTQYF.